A single sample gave rise to the 7 T cell receptor beta chains below, sequenced in a study of identical twins (TCRdb year 2016). Receptor libraries were prepared by 5' RACE. For sequencing, an Illumina HiSeq 2000 was employed. TCRdb took the public reads, trimmed them with fastp at Q25, ran MiXCR for clone calling and kept in-frame beta chains. Under each unique CDR3 protein, matching rows form one entry showing the most common genes and DNA. For this sample there are around 220,000 distinct CDR3 sequences; 10% appear just once. The ten top clones hold over 8% of the sample. Sequencing input: memory T cells sorted from blood. Sample cell subset or site, as interpreted from the label and publication: CD45RO+ enriched T cells. These receptors all stem from a man in his fifties in good health.

The V call is TRBV20-1, the J call TRBJ2-7; 9 nucleotides match TRBD2. V was clipped by 0 bases and J by 5 bases; unmatched bases: 14. Germline CDR1 and CDR2: DFQATT and SNEGSKA (reference sequence). The CDR3 sequence is 17 residues long. Here the CDR3 reads CSARDSSGGSIWDEQYF. Written as DNA, the CDR3 is TGCAGTGCTAGAGATTCGAGCGGGGGGTCCATTTGGGACGAGCAGTACTTC.

This clonotype appeared many times. The V call is TRBV6-2 or TRBV6-3, the J call TRBJ2-7; TRBD1 or TRBD2 may be the D gene (5 bases each). Trimming removed 1 base from V and 6 bases from J, with 16 bases in between. This CDR3 contains 15 residues. Germline loops: CDR1 MNHEY, CDR2 SVGEGT. CDR3 region: CASSYFFRDLVEQYF. In DNA, the CDR3 is TGTGCCAGCAGTTACTTTTTCCGGGACCTTGTCGAGCAGTACTTC.

This clonotype was detected only a few times. J is TRBJ2-2 and V is TRBV20-1; D not certain. The CDR3 is made up of 11 amino acids. V lost 2 bases and J 7 bases, leaving 5 bases between the germline ends. Germline CDR1 is DFQATT and CDR2 is SNEGSKA (reference sequence). The chain's CDR3 is CSARWDGELFF. The DNA of the CDR3 is TGCAGTGCTAGATGGGACGGGGAGCTGTTTTTT.

This clonotype was seen repeatedly, ten times or more. The V gene is TRBV27, the J gene TRBJ1-5; D may be TRBD1 (5 bases). The CDR3 totals 14 residues. V was clipped by 6 bases and J by 2 bases, with 11 bases between them. Germline CDR1 is MNHEY and CDR2 is SMNVEV (reference sequence). CDR3 in amino acids: CASRGLGGNQPQHF. The CDR3 DNA reads as TGTGCCAGCAGGGGGCTTGGGGGCAATCAGCCCCAGCATTTT.

This clonotype occurred many times. The V gene is TRBV10-3, the J gene TRBJ2-7; 11 bases align to TRBD1. Germline CDR1 reads ENHRY; CDR2 reads SYGVKD. The CDR3 length is 18 residues. Trimming took 4 bases from V and 6 from J; bases not matched to a gene: 17. The CDR3, as DNA: TGTGCCATCAGTGGAGGGACAGGGGGTCAACGGACCCCACGCGAGCAGTACTTC. Its translation: CAISGGTGGQRTPREQYF.

This clonotype was detected ten times or more. The J gene is TRBJ2-1, the V gene TRBV18; possible D gene TRBD2, 5 bases. With 3 bases removed from V and 4 bases from J, the gap between germline ends came to 13 bases. The CDR3 has 15 residues. CDR1 is KGHSH, CDR2 LQKENI, per germline. CDR3 loop: CASSPTISPYNEQFF. CDR3 in DNA: TGTGCCAGCTCACCGACTATATCCCCGTACAATGAGCAGTTCTTC.

The chain recombines TRBV7-8 with TRBJ2-3, with 9 bases that match TRBD2. Germline lookup yields CDR1 SGHVS and CDR2 FQNEAQ. This CDR3 region has 16 residues. V shed 5 bases, J shed 4 bases, and the junction held 10 bases outside the gene matches. The chain's CDR3 is CASSGGAGGRSDTQYF. DNA for the CDR3: TGTGCCAGCAGCGGTGGGGCGGGAGGGCGGTCAGATACGCAGTATTTT. The variable domain in full, completed from reference TRBV7-8 and TRBJ2-3, reads GAGVSQSPRYKVAKRGQDVALRCDPISGHVSLFWYQQALGQGPEFLTYFQNEAQLDKSGLPSDRFFAERPEGSVSTLKIQRTQQEDSAVYLCASSGGAGGRSDTQYFGPGTRLTVL.